These 8 T cell receptor beta chains originate from one sample sequenced in a study of T cells in Graves' hyperthyroidism and ophthalmopathy. The CDR3 regions of TCR beta were amplified from RNA transcripts. First-round RT-PCR with HTBI primers amplified the TCR CDR3 region. TCRdb itself ran the multiplex PCR reads through MiXCR, one entry per CDR3 protein. The sample holds over 550,000 distinct CDR3 sequences, around 17% seen once. Sequencing was carried out using blood. The origin of the receptors is a young woman with Graves' hyperthyroidism.

This clonotype was observed at least ten times. The chain couples TRBV28 to TRBJ2-7, with 11 bases matching TRBD2. This CDR3 contains 18 residues. V was clipped by 4 bases and J by 4 bases; unmatched bases: 15. The germline CDR1 and CDR2 sequences are MDHEN and SYDVKM. In DNA form, the CDR3 reads TGTGCCAGCAGTTCGACTAGCGGGGCCTTTCGGTTCCCTTACGAGCAGTACTTC. Its protein product is CASSSTSGAFRFPYEQYF.

This clonotype was observed at least ten times. The chain has TRBV7-2 and TRBJ2-3; no definite D call. The CDR3 runs to 14 residues. From germline, CDR1 is SGHTA and CDR2 FQGNSA. Trimming pared 1 base from V and 1 base from J, leaving 6 bases between. CDR3 nucleotide sequence: TGTGCCAGCAGCTTAGATTGGGGCACAGATACGCAGTATTTT. It codes for CASSLDWGTDTQYF.

The genes are TRBV5-1 and TRBJ2-7, with TRBD1 as a possible D gene (5 bases). V dropped 7 bases and J dropped 1 base, with 12 bases sitting between them. This CDR3 has 13 amino acids. Germline values: CDR1 SGHRS, CDR2 YFSETQ. CDR3 nucleotides: TGCGCCAGCTGCAGGGCAGGGTCCTACGAGCAGTACTTC. Encoded protein: CASCRAGSYEQYF.

In its sample, this clonotype was seen many times. CDR3 sequence: CSVASGRFKRTDTQYF. CDR3 sequence (DNA): TGCAGCGTAGCTAGCGGGAGATTCAAGAGGACAGATACGCAGTATTTT. V and J are TRBV29-1 and TRBJ2-3; the match to TRBD2 covers 10 bases. There are 16 residues in the CDR3. CDR1 is SQVTM and CDR2 is ANQGSEA in the germline V gene. V lost 6 bases and J lost 3; bases outside the gene matches: 12.

This clonotype was detected ten times or more. This rearrangement joins TRBV29-1 to TRBJ1-2; the match to TRBD1 covers 9 bases. Losses at the gene ends were 6 bases for V and 3 bases for J; bases not matched to a gene: 5. The germline V gene has CDR1 SQVTM and CDR2 ANQGSEA. The CDR3 extends over 13 amino acids. The CDR3 loop is CSVTGGIDYGYTF. Written as DNA, the CDR3 is TGCAGCGTAACAGGGGGCATCGACTATGGCTACACCTTC.

V gene TRBV4-3 combines with J gene TRBJ2-7; 9 nucleotides agree with TRBD1. This CDR3 has 16 residues. Germline trimming cut 1 base from V and 2 bases from J; bases unmatched to any gene: 6. Germline V CDR1 and CDR2: LGHNA, YSLEER. This chain's CDR3 is CASSQVTTGGPYEQYF. The CDR3, as DNA: TGCGCCAGCAGCCAAGTTACGACAGGGGGACCCTACGAGCAGTACTTC.

This clonotype was detected only a few times. V is TRBV20-1 and J is TRBJ2-3; D unresolved. The CDR3 sequence is 12 residues long. Trimming pared 0 bases from V and 6 bases from J, leaving 7 bases between. Looked up from germline, CDR1 is DFQATT and CDR2 is SNEGSKA (reference sequence). Here the CDR3 reads CSARDVHDTQYF. DNA for the CDR3: TGCAGTGCTAGAGATGTGCATGATACGCAGTATTTT.

This clonotype was observed a few times. The chain joins TRBV3-1 to TRBJ1-4; D unclear. CDR1 is LGHDT, CDR2 YNNKEL, per germline (reference sequence). The V end was cut by 0 bases, the J end by 6 bases, with 14 bases between. The CDR3 length is 16 residues. The CDR3 region is CASSQEILGNHEKLFF. The CDR3 DNA reads TGTGCCAGCAGCCAAGAAATTCTGGGTAACCATGAAAAACTGTTTTTT.